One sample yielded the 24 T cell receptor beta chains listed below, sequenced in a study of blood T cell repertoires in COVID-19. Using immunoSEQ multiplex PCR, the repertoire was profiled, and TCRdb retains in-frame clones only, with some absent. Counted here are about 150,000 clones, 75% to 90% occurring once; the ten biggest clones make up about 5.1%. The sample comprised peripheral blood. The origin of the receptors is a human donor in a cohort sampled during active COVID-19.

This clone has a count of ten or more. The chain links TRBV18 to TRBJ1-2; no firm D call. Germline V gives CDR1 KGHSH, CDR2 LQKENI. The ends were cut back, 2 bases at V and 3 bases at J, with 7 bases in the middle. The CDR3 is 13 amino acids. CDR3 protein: CASSPMADYGYTF. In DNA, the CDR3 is TGTGCCAGCTCACCAATGGCGGACTATGGCTACACCTTC. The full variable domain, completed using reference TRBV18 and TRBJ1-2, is NAGVMQNPRHLVRRRGQEARLRCSPMKGHSHVYWYRQLPEEGLKFMVYLQKENIIDESGMPKERFSAEFPKEGPSILRIQQVVRGDSAAYFCASSPMADYGYTFGSGTRLTVV.

CDR3 sequence: CASAGTVNTEAFF. CDR3 sequence (DNA): TGTGCCAGCGCCGGGACAGTGAACACTGAAGCTTTCTTT. The chain employs TRBV6-5 and TRBJ1-1; 7 nucleotides match TRBD1. The V and J ends lost 8 bases and 0 bases, in that order; junction bases with no gene match: 3. Germline lookup yields CDR1 MNHEY and CDR2 SVGAGI. This CDR3 spans 13 amino acids.

In nucleotides, the CDR3 is TGTGCCAGCTCACCCGACGGAGGTGGGGATCAGCCCCAGCATTTT. The encoded protein is CASSPDGGGDQPQHF. This chain joins TRBV18 and TRBJ1-5; D not certain. This CDR3 is built from 15 residues. Between the trimmed V and J ends, which lost 3 bases and 5 bases, there was a span of 14 bases. Germline assignment: CDR1 KGHSH and CDR2 LQKENI.

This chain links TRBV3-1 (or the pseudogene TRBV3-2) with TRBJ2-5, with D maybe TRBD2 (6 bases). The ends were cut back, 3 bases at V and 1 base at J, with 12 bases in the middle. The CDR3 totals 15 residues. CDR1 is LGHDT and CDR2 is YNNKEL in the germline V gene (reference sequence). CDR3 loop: CASSHNLGGQETQYF. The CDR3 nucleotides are TGTGCCAGCAGCCATAACCTCGGGGGCCAAGAGACCCAGTACTTC.

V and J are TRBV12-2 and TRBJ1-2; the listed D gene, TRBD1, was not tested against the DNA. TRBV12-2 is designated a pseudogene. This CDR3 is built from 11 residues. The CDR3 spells CASRLAKGYTF. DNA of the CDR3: TGTGCAAGTCGCTTAGCCAAAGGCTACACCTTC.

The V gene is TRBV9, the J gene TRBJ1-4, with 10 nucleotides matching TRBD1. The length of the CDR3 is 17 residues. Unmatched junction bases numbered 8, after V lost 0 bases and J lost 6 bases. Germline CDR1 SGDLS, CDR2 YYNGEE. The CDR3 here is CASSVAPLGTGDEKLFF. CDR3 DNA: TGTGCCAGCAGCGTAGCTCCGCTCGGGACAGGGGATGAAAAACTGTTTTTT.

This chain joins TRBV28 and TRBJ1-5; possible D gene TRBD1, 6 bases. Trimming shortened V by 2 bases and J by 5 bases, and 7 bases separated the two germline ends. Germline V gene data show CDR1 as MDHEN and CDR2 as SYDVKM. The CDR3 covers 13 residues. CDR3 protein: CASSLRTDQPQHF. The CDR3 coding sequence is TGTGCCAGCAGTTTACGGACAGATCAGCCCCAGCATTTT.

CDR3 sequence: CASSFTGTGANVLTF. In DNA, the CDR3 is TGTGCCAGCAGTTTCACGGGTACTGGGGCCAACGTCCTGACTTTC. The gene calls are TRBV27 and TRBJ2-6, with D unclear. Deletions cut 3 bases from V and 2 bases from J, with 8 bases between. Germline V CDR1 and CDR2: MNHEY, SMNVEV (reference sequence). The CDR3 contains 15 residues.

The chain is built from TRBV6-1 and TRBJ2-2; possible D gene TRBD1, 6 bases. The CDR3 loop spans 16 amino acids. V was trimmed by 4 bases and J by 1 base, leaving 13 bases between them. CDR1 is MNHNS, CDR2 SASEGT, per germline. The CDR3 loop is CASSGRTAMNTGELFF. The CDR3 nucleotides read TGTGCCAGCAGTGGGAGGACAGCCATGAACACCGGGGAGCTGTTTTTT.

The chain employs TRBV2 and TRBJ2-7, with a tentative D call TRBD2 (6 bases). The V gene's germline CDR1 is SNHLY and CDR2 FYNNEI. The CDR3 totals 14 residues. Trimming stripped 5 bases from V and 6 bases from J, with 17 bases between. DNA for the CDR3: TGTGCCAGCAGTTCCGGGCCGGAGGGCTTCGAGCAGTACTTC. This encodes CASSSGPEGFEQYF.

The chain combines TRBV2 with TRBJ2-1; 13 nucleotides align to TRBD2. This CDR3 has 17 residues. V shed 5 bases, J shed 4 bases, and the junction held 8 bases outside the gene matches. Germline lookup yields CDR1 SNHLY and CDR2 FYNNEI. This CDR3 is CASSQKVGLAGYNEQFF. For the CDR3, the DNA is TGTGCCAGCAGTCAGAAGGTGGGACTAGCGGGATACAATGAGCAGTTCTTC. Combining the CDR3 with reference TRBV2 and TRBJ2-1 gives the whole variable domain EPEVTQTPSHQVTQMGQEVILRCVPISNHLYFYWYRQILGQKVEFLVSFYNNEISEKSEIFDDQFSVERPDGSNFTLKIRSTKLEDSAMYFCASSQKVGLAGYNEQFFGPGTRLTVL.

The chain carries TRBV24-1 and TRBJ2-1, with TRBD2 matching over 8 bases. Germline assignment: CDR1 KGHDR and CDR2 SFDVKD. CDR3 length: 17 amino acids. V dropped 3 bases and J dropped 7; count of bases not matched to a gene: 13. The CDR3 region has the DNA TGTGCCACCAGTGATGCCCTCCCGGGGGGGAGTCGGAATGAGCAGTTCTTC. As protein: CATSDALPGGSRNEQFF.

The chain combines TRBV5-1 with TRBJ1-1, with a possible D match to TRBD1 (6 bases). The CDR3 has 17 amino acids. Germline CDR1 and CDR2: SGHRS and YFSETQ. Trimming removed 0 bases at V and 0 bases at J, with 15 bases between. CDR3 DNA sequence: TGCGCCAGCAGCTTGGAACGGTGGGGGCCTCTGAACACTGAAGCTTTCTTT. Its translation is CASSLERWGPLNTEAFF.

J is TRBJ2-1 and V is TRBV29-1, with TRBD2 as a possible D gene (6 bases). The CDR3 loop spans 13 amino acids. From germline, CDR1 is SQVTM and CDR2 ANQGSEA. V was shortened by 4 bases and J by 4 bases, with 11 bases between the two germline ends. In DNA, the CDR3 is TGCAGCGTTGCCCTAGCGAGATACAATGAGCAGTTCTTC. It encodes CSVALARYNEQFF.

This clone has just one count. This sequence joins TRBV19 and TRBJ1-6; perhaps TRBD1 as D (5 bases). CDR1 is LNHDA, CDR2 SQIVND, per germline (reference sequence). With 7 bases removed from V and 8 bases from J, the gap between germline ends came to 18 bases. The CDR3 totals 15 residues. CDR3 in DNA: TGTGCCAGTACCTCTCCGGGGGTAACGGATTCACCCCTCCACTTT. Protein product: CASTSPGVTDSPLHF. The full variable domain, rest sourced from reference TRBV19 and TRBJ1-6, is DGGITQSPKYLFRKEGQNVTLSCEQNLNHDAMYWYRQDPGQGLRLIYYSQIVNDFQKGDIAEGYSVSREKKESFPLTVTSAQKNPTAFYLCASTSPGVTDSPLHFGNGTRLTVT.

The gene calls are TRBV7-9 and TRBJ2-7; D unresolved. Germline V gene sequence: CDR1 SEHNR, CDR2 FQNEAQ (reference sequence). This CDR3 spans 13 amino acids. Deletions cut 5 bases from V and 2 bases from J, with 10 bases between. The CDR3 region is CASSVTSTYEQYF. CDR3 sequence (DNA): TGTGCCAGCAGCGTAACAAGTACCTACGAGCAGTACTTC.

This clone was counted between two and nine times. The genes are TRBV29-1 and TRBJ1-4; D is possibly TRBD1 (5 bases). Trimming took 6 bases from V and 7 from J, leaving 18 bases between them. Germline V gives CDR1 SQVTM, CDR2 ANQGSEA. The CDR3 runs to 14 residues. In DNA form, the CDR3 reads TGCAGCGTAGCAACCGGGACTTTCGGTGAAAAACTGTTTTTT. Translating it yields CSVATGTFGEKLFF.

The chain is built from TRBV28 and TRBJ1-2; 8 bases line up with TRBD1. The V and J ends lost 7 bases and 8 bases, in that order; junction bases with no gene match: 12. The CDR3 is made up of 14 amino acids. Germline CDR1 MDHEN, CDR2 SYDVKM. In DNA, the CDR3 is TGTGCCAGCACCCGAACGCAGGCAGGGGGCGGCTACACCTTC. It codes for CASTRTQAGGGYTF.

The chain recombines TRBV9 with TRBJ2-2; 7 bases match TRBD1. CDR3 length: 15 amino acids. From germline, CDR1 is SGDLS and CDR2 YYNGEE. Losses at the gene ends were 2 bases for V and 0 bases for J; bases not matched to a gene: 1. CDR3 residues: CASSVRGTNTGELFF. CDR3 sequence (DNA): TGTGCCAGCAGCGTCAGGGGGACGAACACCGGGGAGCTGTTTTTT. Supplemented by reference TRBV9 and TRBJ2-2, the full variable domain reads DSGVTQTPKHLITATGQRVTLRCSPRSGDLSVYWYQQSLDQGLQFLIQYYNGEERAKGNILERFSAQQFPDLHSELNLSSLELGDSALYFCASSVRGTNTGELFFGEGSRLTVL.

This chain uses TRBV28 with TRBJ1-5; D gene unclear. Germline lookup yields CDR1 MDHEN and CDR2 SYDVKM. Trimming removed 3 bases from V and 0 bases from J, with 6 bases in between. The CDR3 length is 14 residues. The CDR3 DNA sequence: TGTGCCAGCAGTTTGGGCCTTAGCAATCAGCCCCAGCATTTT. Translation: CASSLGLSNQPQHF.

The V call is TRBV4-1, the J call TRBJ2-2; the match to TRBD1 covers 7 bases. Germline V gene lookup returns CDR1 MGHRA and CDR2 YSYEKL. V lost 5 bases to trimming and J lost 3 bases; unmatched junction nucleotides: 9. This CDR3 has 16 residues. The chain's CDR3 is CASSSGTAFYTGELFF. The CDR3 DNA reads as TGCGCCAGCAGCTCAGGGACAGCCTTTTACACCGGGGAGCTGTTTTTT.

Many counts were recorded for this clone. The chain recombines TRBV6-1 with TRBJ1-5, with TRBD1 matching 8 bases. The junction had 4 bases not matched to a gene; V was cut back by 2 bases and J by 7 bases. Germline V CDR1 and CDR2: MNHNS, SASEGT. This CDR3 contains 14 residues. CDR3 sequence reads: CASSEQGAGQPQHF. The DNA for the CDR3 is TGTGCCAGCAGTGAACAGGGGGCCGGGCAGCCCCAGCATTTT.

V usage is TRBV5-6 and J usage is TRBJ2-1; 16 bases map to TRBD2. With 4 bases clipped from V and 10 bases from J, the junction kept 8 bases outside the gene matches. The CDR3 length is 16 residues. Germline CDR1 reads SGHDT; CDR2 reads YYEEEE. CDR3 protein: CASSEGLAGGPGEQFF. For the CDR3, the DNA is TGTGCCAGCAGCGAGGGACTAGCGGGGGGGCCAGGGGAGCAGTTCTTC.

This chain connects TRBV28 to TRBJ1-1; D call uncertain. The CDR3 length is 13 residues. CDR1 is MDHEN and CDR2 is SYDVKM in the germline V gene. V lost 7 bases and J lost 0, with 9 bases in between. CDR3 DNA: TGTGCCAGCACTAGCGTTATGAACACTGAAGCTTTCTTT. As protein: CASTSVMNTEAFF.